A single T cell receptor beta chain is shown here with its context. This receptor's antigen is unknown. No base quality values were provided; no much bigger clone lies one nucleotide off. This specimen's time point label, per the study, means: newly diagnosed GD, antithyroid drugs for less than 3 months. RNA was extracted from PBMCs in TRIzol for both TCR sequencing and RNA sequencing. The diagnosis of Graves' disease followed American Thyroid Association guidelines. Patients for the study were recruited at an endocrinology department in Xi'an, China. From each patient, 7.5 to 9.5 milliliters of peripheral blood was collected into an EDTA anticoagulant tube. Ficoll Paque Plus density gradient separation was used to isolate PBMCs, and no further T cell sorting was done. An Agilent 2100 Bioanalyzer and agarose gel were used to check RNA quality, and a NanoDrop 2000 was used to measure RNA concentration.

The library came from multiplex PCR. These reads were obtained on an Illumina HiSeq 4000. iRepertoire HTBI primers and Arm-PCR amplification of CDR3 regions were used to construct TCR beta libraries. PCR products were gel purified before sequencing. Processing in the source paper ran as follows. Gene usage analysis of CDR3 amino acid clonotypes relied on the 60 or so TRBV and 12 to 15 TRBJ segments identified across samples. COPE and FqMerger were used to merge filtered high-quality paired reads into contigs. BLAST was used to align contigs to IMGT TRBV, TRBD and TRBJ reference genes, and CDR3 was defined according to IMGT. Any clonotype with a frequency above 0.1% was counted as a highly expanded clone. Repertoire diversity was measured by Shannon entropy, and V-J evenness by the Gini coefficient. Clonotypes shared by more than one individual were considered public. TCRdb trimmed public reads at Q25 via fastp, called clones via MiXCR and kept in-frame beta chains. One record per CDR3 amino acid sequence lists the most common genes and DNA. The V and J calls were not made by the authors but by TCRdb's processing. In all, the sample holds 550,000 to 700,000 distinct CDR3 sequences, and about 15% of those were seen once. Approximately 12% of the sample comes from the top ten.

This entry comes from a study of regulatory T cells in long-lasting Graves disease (dated by TCRdb to 2020 to 2022). Concerning the study at large: Newly diagnosed Graves' disease patients had taken antithyroid drugs for less than 3 months. Patients with persistent Graves' disease were compared with patients with newly diagnosed Graves' disease using TCR sequencing and RNA sequencing of peripheral blood. The study took place in China and was registered as a clinical trial. A total of some 35 samples underwent TCR sequencing: about 13 from persistent and around 20 from newly diagnosed Graves' disease patients.

V and J are trimmed by 5 bases and 2 bases, and the gene matches miss 8 bases of the junction. In the germline V gene (reference sequence), CDR1 corresponds to SGHNT and CDR2 to YYREEE. Spanning cysteine to phenylalanine, the CDR3 consists of 15 amino acids. Solely the CDR3 DNA is kept, with 45 bases framed from the first base. Beyond this particular receptor, the publication reports: The authors noted that the small sample size was a limitation that may lower accuracy. Only peripheral blood was studied, because thyroid tissue, the primary lesion, was inaccessible. Lower TCR Shannon entropy and fewer highly expanded clones were observed in persistent Graves' disease patients than in newly diagnosed patients, which suggested clonal expansion. Persistent disease showed preferential use of TRBV28, TRBJ1-2 and TRBJ2-5, whereas newly diagnosed disease favored TRBV20-1 and TRBJ2-1. Only the TCR beta chain was sequenced and analyzed. A larger number of public clonotypes was shared among persistent patients (around 2,500) than among newly diagnosed patients (approximately 1,000).

This sample was also put to use in a study of T cells in Graves' hyperthyroidism and ophthalmopathy. The second source states: A patient counted as having stable Graves' hyperthyroidism if no progression to ophthalmopathy occurred over 18 months of follow-up. The hyperthyroidism patients were between 18 and 65 years old and newly diagnosed, with a disease duration of less than 2 months. Exclusion was applied to patients with uncontrolled infections, other autoimmune diseases, pregnancy or lactation. Diagnoses were based on clinical symptoms, serum thyroxine and TRAb, thyroid ultrasound and orbital computed tomography. For the first round of RT-PCR on the TCR CDR3, the HTBI primer set was used together with the Qiagen OneStep RT-PCR kit. Most expanded thyroid clonotypes (frequency above 0.001) were also found in blood, which suggests that blood repertoires may mirror thyroid immune responses. In cross-validation, a model built on a 13 V-J signature told ophthalmopathy apart from stable hyperthyroidism with 85% to 90% sensitivity and approximately 84% specificity, and in testing the same model reached 80%/75%. In validation, the model predicted progression to ophthalmopathy with about 71% sensitivity and 72% to 85% specificity, a median of 6.5 months before onset. TCR V-J signatures able to tell the groups apart were searched for in a discovery cohort of 100 patients, of whom fewer than 45 had Graves' ophthalmopathy and around 56 had stable Graves' hyperthyroidism. An independent validation cohort of under 20 hyperthyroidism patients and about 16 patients who later progressed to ophthalmopathy tested prospective prediction of ophthalmopathy. The 90 or so discovery patients were randomly split 7:3 into training and test sets. Thyroid tissue and blood T-cell repertoires from roughly 6 Graves' hyperthyroidism patients were also compared in the study. Once sampling was done, hyperthyroidism patients were given methimazole at a starting dose of 30 mg daily, whereas ophthalmopathy patients were given high-dose intravenous methylprednisolone. A second multiplex PCR round built the libraries, followed by size selection and purification. Paired-end sequencing of the libraries was performed with 100 bp reads on an Illumina HiSeq2000. SOAPnuke was used to process the raw data, with reads discarded if the reads contained adapters or uncalled bases, had a mean Phred below 15, or lacked an exact constant-primer or identifier match. COPE v1.2.5 was used to merge the high-quality paired reads, and each unique nucleotide sequence was defined as a clonotype. Clonotypes were aligned to IMGT TRBV, TRBD and TRBJ reference segments using MiTCR v1.1. Analysis was restricted to V-J combinations with a frequency above 0.0001, which covered just over 98% of repertoires. The TCS score was defined as F50 (clonal expansion) divided by E x V (chaos), with BLOSUM62-based TCRdist calculated between CDR3 peptides within each V-J. Welch's t-statistics and random forest reduced fewer than 550 V-J features to 10 to 15, which were used in a naive Bayes classifier (R e1071). Sample size was not statistically predetermined, and investigators were not blinded to group allocation. The paper reports TCR Vbeta CDR3 sequencing of roughly 140 peripheral blood samples: under 45 ophthalmopathy, about 75 hyperthyroidism and around 17 progressor patients.

The sequence derives from a man aged 18 to 29 with Graves disease. Donor details come from another sample of the same person, matched by shared clones. The source was peripheral blood mononuclear cells (PBMCs), collected at new diagnosis, from a patient treated with antithyroid drugs. The chain employs TRBV5-4 and TRBJ2-5, with 8 bases matching TRBD1. Here the CDR3 is given as CASRLDRGLQETQYF. The nucleotides read TGTGCCAGCAGGTTAGACAGGGGCTTACAAGAGACCCAGTACTTC.